This paragraph reports one TCR beta chain. Here immunoSEQ multiplex PCR was the method, and the copy in TCRdb shows in-frame clones only, minus some. This table holds a few hundred thousand clones, roughly 84% found once. This sample stems from a study of blood T cell repertoires in COVID-19. Study information: Samples of COVID-19 (acute and convalescent) were obtained from the United States, Italy and Spain.

Individuals aged about 18 to 95 years were recruited from approximately 24 US areas. Which cohort a participant joined came from the clinical history participants gave. All recovered Cohort 3 donors got two negative PCRs, got clearance, or saw symptom resolution. The CDR3 covers 13 residues. Germline CDR1 reads SEHNR; CDR2 reads FQNEAQ (reference sequence). Trimming took off 5 bases at V and 8 bases at J, with 15 bases between the two ends. The clonotype was recovered from a woman between 25 and 40 years old who had recovered from COVID-19. Sequenced material: PBMCs or T cells enriched from blood (not recorded which). The chain combines TRBV7-9 with TRBJ1-1; D is ambiguous. The CDR3 nucleotides are TGTGCCAGCAGCCTTAATCCTACCAGGGAAGCTTTCTTT. Its translation: CASSLNPTREAFF. Together with reference TRBV7-9 and TRBJ1-1, the CDR3 gives the full variable domain: DTGVSQNPRHKITKRGQNVTFRCDPISEHNRLYWYRQTLGQGPEFLTYFQNEAQLEKSRLLSDRFSAERPKGSFSTLEIQRTEQGDSAMYLCASSLNPTREAFFGQGTRLTVV.